The clone carrying this T cell receptor (beta chain) was detected ten times or more. Its antigen is currently unknown. In the library, individual cDNA molecules carried attached unique molecular identifiers. TCRdb re-analysed the 5' RACE reads in MiXCR, keeping a single row per CDR3 protein. Found here are 100,000 to 150,000 distinct CDR3 sequences, under 15% of them singletons; the top ten hold roughly 22%. The data were taken from a study of early T cells in non-severe SARS-CoV-2 infection. Looking at the study overall: Whole-blood bulk RNA, unsorted, was sequenced, and chains were unpaired. Study-level points and caveats: Private and CD4 specificities were missed by VDJdb matching, skewed to anti-spike CD8.

CDR3 length: 15 residues. Germline V gives CDR1 MGHRA, CDR2 YSYEKL. Trimming pared 0 bases from V and 4 bases from J, leaving 9 bases between. Material for sequencing was whole blood. This receptor was obtained from an adult who was a healthcare worker with PCR-confirmed SARS-CoV-2 infection or an uninfected control (not recorded which). The genes are TRBV4-1 and TRBJ2-2; weak D call: TRBD2 (6 bases). CDR3 sequence: CASSQEAGGTGELFF. Written as DNA, the CDR3 is TGCGCCAGCAGCCAAGAGGCCGGGGGCACCGGGGAGCTGTTTTTT.